The 3 T cell receptor beta chains given below trace back to one sample, sequenced in a study of T cells in Graves' hyperthyroidism and ophthalmopathy. Amplified TCR beta CDR3 regions derived from RNA transcripts. TCR CDR3 underwent first-round RT-PCR with the HTBI primer set. TCRdb ran MiXCR on the multiplex PCR reads and lists one entry per CDR3 protein. The table includes some 350,000 distinct CDR3 sequences, roughly 14% detected once. Sample: blood. The receptors shown here come from a young woman with Graves' hyperthyroidism that later progressed to Graves' ophthalmopathy.

At least ten counts were recorded for this clonotype. This chain uses TRBV5-6 with TRBJ2-3, with D perhaps TRBD1 or TRBD2 (5 bases each). V lost 4 bases to trimming and J lost 1 base, with 19 bases between them. CDR1 and CDR2 from the germline V gene are SGHDT and YYEEEE. The CDR3 has 17 amino acids. The CDR3 here is CASSTPLGPGGTDTQYF. CDR3 nucleotides: TGTGCCAGCAGCACACCCCTGGGGCCCGGGGGCACAGATACGCAGTATTTT.

This clonotype was recorded many times. The chain combines TRBV7-2 with TRBJ2-7; D possibly uses TRBD1 or TRBD2 (6 bases each). Between the trimmed V and J ends, which lost 5 bases and 4 bases, there was a span of 15 bases. Germline V lookup: CDR1 SGHTA, CDR2 FQGNSA. The CDR3 contains 14 residues. The DNA of the CDR3 is TGTGCCAGCAGCCTCACCACAGGGACTTACGAGCAGTACTTC. This encodes CASSLTTGTYEQYF.

This clonotype has just a few counts. CDR3 in amino acids: CASSQDPGGFGEQFF. For the CDR3, the DNA is TGTGCCAGCAGCCAAGATCCCGGGGGGTTTGGTGAGCAGTTCTTC. The chain uses TRBV14 and TRBJ2-1, with 7 nucleotides matching TRBD2. CDR3 length: 15 amino acids. V dropped 0 bases and J dropped 9; count of bases not matched to a gene: 8. Germline values: CDR1 SGHDN, CDR2 FVKESK. Together with reference TRBV14 and TRBJ2-1, the CDR3 gives the full variable domain: EAGVTQFPSHSVIEKGQTVTLRCDPISGHDNLYWYRRVMGKEIKFLLHFVKESKQDESGMPNNRFLAERTGGTYSTLKVQPAELEDSGVYFCASSQDPGGFGEQFFGPGTRLTVL.